At least ten counts were recorded for the clone carrying this T cell receptor (beta chain). These data originate in a study of metastatic and nonmetastatic thyroid tumors. MiXCR reprocessed the PCR reads for TCRdb. This table holds about 43,000 clones, around 3.1% found once. Prior to thyroid surgery, none of the patients had received any treatment. Germline V gene sequence: CDR1 SQVTM, CDR2 ANQGSEA. The CDR3 contains 15 residues. V was clipped by 2 bases and J by 7 bases, with 20 bases between them. The chain carries TRBV29-1 and TRBJ1-2; D may be TRBD1 (5 bases). The sequence was collected from a female donor with papillary thyroid cancer or a benign thyroid nodule (not recorded which). Some clones in this sample may be carry-over from other donors' samples. The sample consisted of blood. The CDR3 protein is CSVEYSLSGASGYTF. As DNA, the CDR3 is TGCAGCGTTGAATATTCGTTGAGCGGGGCCTCTGGCTACACCTTC.